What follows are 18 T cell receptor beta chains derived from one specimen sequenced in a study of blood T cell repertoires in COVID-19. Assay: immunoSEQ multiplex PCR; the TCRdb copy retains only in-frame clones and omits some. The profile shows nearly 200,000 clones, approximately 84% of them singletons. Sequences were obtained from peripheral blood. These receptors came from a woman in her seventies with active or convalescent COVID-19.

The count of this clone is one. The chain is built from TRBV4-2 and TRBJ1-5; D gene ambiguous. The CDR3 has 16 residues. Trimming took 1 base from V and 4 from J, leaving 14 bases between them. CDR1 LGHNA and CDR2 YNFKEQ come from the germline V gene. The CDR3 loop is CASSQVGAAMNQPQHF. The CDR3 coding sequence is TGTGCCAGCAGCCAAGTCGGAGCGGCCATGAATCAGCCCCAGCATTTT.

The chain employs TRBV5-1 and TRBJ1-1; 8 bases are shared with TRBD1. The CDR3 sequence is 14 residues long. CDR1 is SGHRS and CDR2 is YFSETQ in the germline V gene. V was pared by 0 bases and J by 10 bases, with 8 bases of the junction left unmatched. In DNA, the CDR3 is TGCGCCAGCAGCTTGGCACAGGGGGGGCGTGGAGCTTTCTTT. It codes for CASSLAQGGRGAFF.

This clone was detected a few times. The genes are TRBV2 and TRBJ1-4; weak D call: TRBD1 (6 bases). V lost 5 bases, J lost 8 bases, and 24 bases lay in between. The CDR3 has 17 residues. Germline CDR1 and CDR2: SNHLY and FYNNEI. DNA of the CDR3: TGTGCCAGCAGTCATACCATTGACAGGAGGATGCCCGAAAAACTGTTTTTT. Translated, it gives CASSHTIDRRMPEKLFF.

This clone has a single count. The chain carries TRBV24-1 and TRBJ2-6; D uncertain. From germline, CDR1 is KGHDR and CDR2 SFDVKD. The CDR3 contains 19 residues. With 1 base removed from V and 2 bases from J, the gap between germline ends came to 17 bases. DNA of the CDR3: TGTGCCACCAGTGATTTAATGCCAGCGTCTCAGCCTGGGGCCAACGTCCTGACTTTC. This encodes CATSDLMPASQPGANVLTF.

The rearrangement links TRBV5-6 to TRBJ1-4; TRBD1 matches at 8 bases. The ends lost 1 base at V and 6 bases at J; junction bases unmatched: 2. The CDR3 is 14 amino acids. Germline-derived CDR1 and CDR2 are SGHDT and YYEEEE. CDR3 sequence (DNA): TGTGCCAGCAGCTTGACAGGGGGGGATGAAAAACTGTTTTTT. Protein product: CASSLTGGDEKLFF.

The CDR3 DNA follows: TGTGCCAGCAGCTTAGGACAGGGTGGGAATCAGCCCCAGCATTTT. It encodes CASSLGQGGNQPQHF. The J gene is TRBJ1-5, the V gene TRBV5-6; 8 positions agree with TRBD1. This CDR3 has 15 amino acids. Germline V gene sequence: CDR1 SGHDT, CDR2 YYEEEE. The J segment lost 4 bases and the V segment lost 2 bases, leaving 5 bases of the junction unmatched. Combining the CDR3 with reference TRBV5-6 and TRBJ1-5 gives the whole variable domain DAGVTQSPTHLIKTRGQQVTLRCSPKSGHDTVSWYQQALGQGPQFIFQYYEEEERQRGNFPDRFSGHQFPNYSSELNVNALLLGDSALYLCASSLGQGGNQPQHFGDGTRLSIL.

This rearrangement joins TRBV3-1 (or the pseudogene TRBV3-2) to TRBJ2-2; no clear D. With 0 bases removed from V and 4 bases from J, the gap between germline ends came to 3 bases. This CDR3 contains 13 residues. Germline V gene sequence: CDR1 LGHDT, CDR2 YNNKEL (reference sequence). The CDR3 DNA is TGTGCCAGCAGCCAAGAACTCACCGGGGAGCTGTTTTTT. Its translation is CASSQELTGELFF.

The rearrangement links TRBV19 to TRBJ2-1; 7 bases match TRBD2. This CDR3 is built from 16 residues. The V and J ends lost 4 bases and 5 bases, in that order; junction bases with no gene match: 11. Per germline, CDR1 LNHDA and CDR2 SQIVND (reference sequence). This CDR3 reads CASSTDTGGLDNEQFF. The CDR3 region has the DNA TGTGCCAGTAGTACCGATACGGGAGGTCTGGACAATGAGCAGTTCTTC.

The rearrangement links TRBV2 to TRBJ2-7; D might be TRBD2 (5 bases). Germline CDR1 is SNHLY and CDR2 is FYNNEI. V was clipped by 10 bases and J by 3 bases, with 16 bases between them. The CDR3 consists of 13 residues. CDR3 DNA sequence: TGTGCCACTTCGAACGGGGAACACTACGAGCAGTACTTC. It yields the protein CATSNGEHYEQYF.

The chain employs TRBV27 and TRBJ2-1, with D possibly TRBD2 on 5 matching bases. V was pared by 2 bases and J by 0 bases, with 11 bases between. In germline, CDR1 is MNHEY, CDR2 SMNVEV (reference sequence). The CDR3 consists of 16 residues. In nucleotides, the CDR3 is TGTGCCAGCAGTTTAGAGGGCTACGGCTCCTACAATGAGCAGTTCTTC. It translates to CASSLEGYGSYNEQFF.

As DNA, the CDR3 is TGTGCCAGCAGTTTACAAGAATACTATGGCTACACCTTC. Translated, it gives CASSLQEYYGYTF. The genes are TRBV6-2 or TRBV6-3 and TRBJ1-2, with D unclear. The V and J ends lost 4 bases and 3 bases respectively, with 9 bases between them. In germline, CDR1 is MNHEY, CDR2 SVGEGT. The CDR3 runs to 13 residues.

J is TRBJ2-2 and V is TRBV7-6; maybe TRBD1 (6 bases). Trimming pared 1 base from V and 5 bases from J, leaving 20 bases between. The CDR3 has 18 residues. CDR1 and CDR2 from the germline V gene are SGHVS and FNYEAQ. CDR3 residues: CASSLGLARSRGTGELFF. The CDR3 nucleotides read TGTGCCAGCAGCTTAGGTCTAGCACGGAGTAGGGGGACCGGGGAGCTGTTTTTT.

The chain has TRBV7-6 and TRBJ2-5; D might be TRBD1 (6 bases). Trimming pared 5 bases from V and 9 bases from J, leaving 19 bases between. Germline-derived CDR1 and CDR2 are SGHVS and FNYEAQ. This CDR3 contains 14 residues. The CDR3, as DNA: TGTGCCAGCAGCGCCTGGGACACCGAAGTGGCCCAGTACTTC. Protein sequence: CASSAWDTEVAQYF.

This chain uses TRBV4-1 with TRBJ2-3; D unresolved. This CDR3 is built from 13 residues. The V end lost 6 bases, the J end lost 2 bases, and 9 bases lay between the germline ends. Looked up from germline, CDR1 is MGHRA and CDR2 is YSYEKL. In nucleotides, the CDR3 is TGCGCCAGCAGGGAGTTAGACACAGATACGCAGTATTTT. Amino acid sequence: CASRELDTDTQYF.

The CDR3 is CASSSRQLNSPLHF. CDR3 sequence (DNA): TGTGCCAGCAGCTCTAGACAGCTCAATTCACCCCTCCACTTT. This chain joins TRBV3-1 (or the pseudogene TRBV3-2) and TRBJ1-6, with a possible D match to TRBD1 (5 bases). CDR3 size: 14 residues. CDR1 is LGHDT and CDR2 is YNNKEL in the germline V gene (reference sequence). V gave up 5 bases and J gave up 7 bases, with 12 bases separating them.

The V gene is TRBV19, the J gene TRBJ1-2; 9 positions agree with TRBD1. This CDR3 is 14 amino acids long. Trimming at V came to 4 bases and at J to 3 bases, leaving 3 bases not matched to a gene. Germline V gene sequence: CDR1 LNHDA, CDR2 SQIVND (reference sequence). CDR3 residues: CASSSRQGDYGYTF. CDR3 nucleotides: TGTGCCAGTAGTAGTAGACAGGGGGACTATGGCTACACCTTC.

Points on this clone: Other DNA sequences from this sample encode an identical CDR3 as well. The CDR3 coding sequence is TGTGCCAGCAGCTTAGGCGGATTCCAAGAGACCCAGTACTTC. This translates into CASSLGGFQETQYF. V gene TRBV7-9 combines with J gene TRBJ2-5; D gene unclear. Germline lookup yields CDR1 SEHNR and CDR2 FQNEAQ (reference sequence). V was pared by 1 base and J by 1 base, with 7 bases between. CDR3 size: 14 residues.

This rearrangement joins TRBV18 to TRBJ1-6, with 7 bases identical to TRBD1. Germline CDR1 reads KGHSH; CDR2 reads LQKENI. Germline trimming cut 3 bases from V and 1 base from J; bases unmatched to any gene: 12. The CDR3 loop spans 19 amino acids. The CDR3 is CASSPPVEGGCSYNSPLHF. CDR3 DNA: TGTGCCAGCTCACCGCCCGTTGAAGGGGGCTGTTCCTATAATTCACCCCTCCACTTT. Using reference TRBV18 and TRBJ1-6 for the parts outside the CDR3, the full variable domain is NAGVMQNPRHLVRRRGQEARLRCSPMKGHSHVYWYRQLPEEGLKFMVYLQKENIIDESGMPKERFSAEFPKEGPSILRIQQVVRGDSAAYFCASSPPVEGGCSYNSPLHFGNGTRLTVT.